This TCR beta chain came from a study of glioma-infiltrating T cells after dendritic cell vaccination. At the level of the study: At biweekly intervals, patients got three intradermal dendritic cell vaccine injections.

This table comes from immunoSEQ multiplex PCR, and its TCRdb copy is limited to in-frame clones, with some not included. The data show 60,000 to 70,000 clones, approximately 78% seen once. Germline V lookup: CDR1 MDHEN, CDR2 SYDVKM. There are 15 residues in the CDR3. V was clipped by 2 bases and J by 6 bases, with 13 bases between them. This clonotype originated in a human donor with glioblastoma. Source: blood, taken before dendritic cell vaccination. V and J are TRBV28 and TRBJ2-2, with a tentative D call TRBD2 (7 bases). CDR3 in amino acids: CASSLGGAHAGELFF. CDR3 nucleotide sequence: TGTGCCAGCAGTTTAGGGGGGGCCCACGCCGGGGAGCTGTTTTTT.